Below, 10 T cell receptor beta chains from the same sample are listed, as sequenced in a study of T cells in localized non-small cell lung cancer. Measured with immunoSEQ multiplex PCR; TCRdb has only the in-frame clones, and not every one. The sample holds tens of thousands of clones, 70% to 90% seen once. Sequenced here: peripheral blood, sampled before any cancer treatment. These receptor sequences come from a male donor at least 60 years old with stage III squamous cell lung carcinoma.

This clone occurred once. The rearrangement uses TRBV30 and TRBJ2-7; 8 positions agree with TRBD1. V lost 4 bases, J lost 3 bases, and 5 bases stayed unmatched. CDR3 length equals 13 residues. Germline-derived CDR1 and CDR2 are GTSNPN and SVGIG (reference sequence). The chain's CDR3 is CAWMKQGDYEQYF. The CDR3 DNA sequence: TGTGCCTGGATGAAACAGGGGGACTACGAGCAGTACTTC. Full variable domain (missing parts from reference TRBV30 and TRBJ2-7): SQTIHQWPATLVQPVGSPLSLECTVEGTSNPNLYWYRQAAGRGLQLLFYSVGIGQISSEVPQNLSASRPQDRQFILSSKKLLLSDSGFYLCAWMKQGDYEQYFGPGTRLTVT.

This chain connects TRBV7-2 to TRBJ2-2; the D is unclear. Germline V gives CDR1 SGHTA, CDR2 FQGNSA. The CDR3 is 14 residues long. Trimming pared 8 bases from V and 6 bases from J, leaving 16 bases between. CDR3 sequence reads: CASRAALSSGELFF. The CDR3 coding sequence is TGTGCCAGCCGGGCAGCACTATCATCCGGGGAGCTGTTTTTT.

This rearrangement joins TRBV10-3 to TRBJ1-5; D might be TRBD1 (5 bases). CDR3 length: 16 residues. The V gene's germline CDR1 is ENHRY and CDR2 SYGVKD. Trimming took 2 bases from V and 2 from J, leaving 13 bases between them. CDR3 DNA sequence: TGTGCCATCAGTGAGGTTAGAGGGGAAGGCAATCAGCCCCAGCATTTT. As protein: CAISEVRGEGNQPQHF.

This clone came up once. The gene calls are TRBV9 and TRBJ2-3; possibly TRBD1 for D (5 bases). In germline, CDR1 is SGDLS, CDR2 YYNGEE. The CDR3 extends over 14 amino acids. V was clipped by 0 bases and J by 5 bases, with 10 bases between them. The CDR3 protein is CASSVDQGVDTQYF. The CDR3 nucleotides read TGTGCCAGCAGCGTAGACCAAGGGGTAGATACGCAGTATTTT.

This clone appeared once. The CDR3 loop is CASSLTSGQNLNSPLHF. The CDR3 DNA reads TGTGCCAGCAGCTTAACGTCCGGGCAGAACCTAAATTCACCCCTCCACTTT. The rearrangement links TRBV7-2 to TRBJ1-6; no clear D gene. The V end lost 2 bases, the J end lost 7 bases, and 18 bases lay between the germline ends. The germline V gene has CDR1 SGHTA and CDR2 FQGNSA. This CDR3 has 17 amino acids.

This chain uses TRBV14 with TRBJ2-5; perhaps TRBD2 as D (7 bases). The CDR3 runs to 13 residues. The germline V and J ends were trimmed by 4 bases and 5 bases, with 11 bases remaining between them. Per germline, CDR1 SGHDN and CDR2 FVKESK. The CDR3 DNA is TGTGCCAGCAGCCTTGCGGGGGCGGAGACCCAGTACTTC. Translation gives CASSLAGAETQYF.

Here the CDR3 reads CASSPEIRDRGQRWGYTF. CDR3 coding DNA: TGTGCCAGCAGCCCAGAGATCCGGGACAGGGGGCAGAGATGGGGCTACACCTTC. The genes are TRBV7-6 and TRBJ1-2; 12 bases match TRBD1. The trim removed 5 bases at V and 8 bases at J, leaving 18 bases unmatched. Germline CDR1 and CDR2: SGHVS and FNYEAQ. This CDR3 comprises 18 residues.

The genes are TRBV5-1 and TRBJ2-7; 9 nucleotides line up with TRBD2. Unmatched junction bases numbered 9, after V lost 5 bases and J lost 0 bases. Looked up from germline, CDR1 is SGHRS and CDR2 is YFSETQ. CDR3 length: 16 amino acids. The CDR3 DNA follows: TGCGCCAGCAGTGAGGGAGCGGGGGGTTTCTCCTACGAGCAGTACTTC. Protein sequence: CASSEGAGGFSYEQYF.

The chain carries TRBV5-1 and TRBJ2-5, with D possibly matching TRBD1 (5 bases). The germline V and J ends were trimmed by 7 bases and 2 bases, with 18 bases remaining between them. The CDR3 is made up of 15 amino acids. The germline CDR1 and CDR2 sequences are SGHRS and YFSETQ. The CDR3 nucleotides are TGCGCCAGCCGCGATCAGGGTTCGGCACAAGAGACCCAGTACTTC. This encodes CASRDQGSAQETQYF.

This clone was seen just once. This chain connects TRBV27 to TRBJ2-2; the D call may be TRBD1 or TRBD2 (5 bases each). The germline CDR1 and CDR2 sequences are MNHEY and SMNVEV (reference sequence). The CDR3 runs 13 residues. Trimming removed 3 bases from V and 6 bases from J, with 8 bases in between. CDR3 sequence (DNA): TGTGCCAGCAGTTTCCGGGGCCCCGGGGAGCTGTTTTTT. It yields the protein CASSFRGPGELFF.